This TCR beta chain was recorded in a study of cytomegalovirus exposure and HLA in healthy donors. Study context: HLA-typed donors contributed some 87 million unique TCRs, which were held in an early data release.

CDR1 SGHTA and CDR2 FQGNSA come from the germline V gene. The CDR3 has 11 amino acids. J was trimmed by 6 bases and V by 8 bases; bases with no gene match: 3. With regard to this clone: Its antigen is undetermined.

Amplification used 60 Vbeta primers and 13 Jbeta primers. Some clones are missing from TCRdb's copy, which holds only in-frame ones; the method was immunoSEQ multiplex PCR. The sample holds under 200,000 clones, 68% seen once. Overall study findings and caveats: Among the sequence variants, a highly shared cluster was likely an artifact of sequencing. The authors later found most CMV-associated TCR beta chains appeared HLA-restricted. The study carried out a later analysis of TCR beta sequences. It associated under 20,000 of them with specific HLA alleles at a false discovery rate of 0.05.

The clonotype originates from a man aged 45-65 years in good health and CMV-seronegative. The chain has TRBV7-2 and TRBJ2-7, with 8 bases aligning to TRBD1. Sample: PBMCs. CDR3 protein: CASGTGGEQYF. As DNA, the CDR3 is TGTGCCAGCGGAACAGGGGGCGAGCAGTACTTC.